The 32 T cell receptor beta chains below come from one sample, sequenced in a study of T-cell memory formation after mild COVID-19. TCRdb passed the 5' RACE reads through MiXCR, listing each CDR3 protein once. Of 380,000 or so distinct CDR3 sequences listed, approximately 15% are singletons. The sequenced sample was PBMCs or a T cell subset sorted from them (not recorded which). The source of these receptors is a man between 18 and 35 years old who had mild COVID-19 (a few samples of this study predate the infection). Cell type and time point are not known.

This clonotype has at least ten counts. V and J are TRBV5-1 and TRBJ2-3; no reliable D call. The V end was cut by 0 bases, the J end by 2 bases, with 4 bases between. The CDR3 runs to 13 residues. Germline V lookup: CDR1 SGHRS, CDR2 YFSETQ. This CDR3 is CASSLGHTDTQYF. The CDR3 DNA reads as TGCGCCAGCAGCTTGGGACACACAGATACGCAGTATTTT.

This clonotype came up many times. The chain links TRBV12-3 or TRBV12-4 to TRBJ2-1; the D is unclear. The CDR3 spans 14 residues. The V end was cut by 1 base, the J end by 9 bases, with 13 bases between. The CDR3 reads CASSLVWPDGEQFF. The CDR3 DNA sequence: TGTGCCAGCAGTTTAGTTTGGCCGGATGGTGAGCAGTTCTTC.

The chain recombines TRBV5-1 with TRBJ2-3, with 8 nucleotides matching TRBD1. This CDR3 has 11 amino acids. V lost 7 bases and J lost 8; bases outside the gene matches: 3. The germline CDR1 and CDR2 sequences are SGHRS and YFSETQ. The CDR3 sequence is CASFQGATQYF. As DNA, the CDR3 is TGCGCCAGCTTTCAGGGGGCTACGCAGTATTTT.

This clonotype was detected many times. CDR3 sequence: CASSLASGGYQETQYF. CDR3 nucleotide sequence: TGCGCCAGCAGCTTGGCCTCAGGGGGGTACCAAGAGACCCAGTACTTC. The rearrangement uses TRBV5-1 and TRBJ2-5; tentatively, D is TRBD1 (7 bases). Germline V gene sequence: CDR1 SGHRS, CDR2 YFSETQ. The CDR3 loop spans 16 amino acids. V gave up 0 bases and J gave up 0 bases, with 12 bases separating them.

In its sample, this clonotype was seen a few times. V is TRBV4-1 and J is TRBJ2-5; unclear D gene. The V end was cut by 1 base, the J end by 11 bases, with 8 bases between. This CDR3 has 11 residues. The V gene's germline CDR1 is MGHRA and CDR2 YSYEKL. This chain's CDR3 is CASSQGASQYF. CDR3 in DNA: TGCGCCAGCAGCCAAGGCGCCAGTCAGTACTTC.

This clonotype was counted between two and nine times. The chain employs TRBV18 and TRBJ2-7, with TRBD1 matching 7 bases. The CDR3 has 15 amino acids. The germline V gene encodes CDR1 KGHSH and CDR2 LQKENI. Germline trimming cut 6 bases from V and 0 bases from J; bases unmatched to any gene: 8. This CDR3 reads CASSSTGQTSYEQYF. The CDR3 DNA sequence: TGTGCCAGCTCCTCCACGGGACAGACCTCCTACGAGCAGTACTTC.

This clonotype was seen a few times. This chain connects TRBV5-1 to TRBJ1-2; D possibly corresponds to TRBD1 (5 bases). The CDR3 contains 15 residues. The germline CDR1 and CDR2 sequences are SGHRS and YFSETQ. V was shortened by 6 bases and J by 4 bases, with 19 bases between the two germline ends. The CDR3: CASTEGATRPYGYTF. Here the CDR3 DNA reads TGCGCCAGCACCGAAGGGGCGACAAGACCCTATGGCTACACCTTC.

Only a few counts were recorded for this clonotype. The rearrangement joins TRBV24-1 to TRBJ1-2, with D tentatively TRBD1 (6 bases). The CDR3 runs to 13 residues. Trimming stripped 3 bases from V and 8 bases from J, with 12 bases between. Germline CDR1 is KGHDR and CDR2 is SFDVKD. In nucleotides, the CDR3 is TGTGCCACCAGTGATACGTACAGGGACGGCTACACCTTC. As protein: CATSDTYRDGYTF.

J is TRBJ2-1 and V is TRBV3-1, with D possibly called TRBD1 or TRBD2 (5 bases each). The CDR3 loop spans 17 amino acids. Germline CDR1 LGHDT, CDR2 YNNKEL (reference sequence). The V end was cut by 1 base, the J end by 6 bases, with 19 bases between. CDR3 sequence reads: CASSQGEGTGAGNEQFF. CDR3 in DNA: TGTGCCAGCAGCCAAGGAGAGGGGACCGGTGCAGGCAATGAGCAGTTCTTC.

This clonotype was detected only a few times. V usage is TRBV3-1 and J usage is TRBJ2-3; 9 bases are a match to TRBD2. The germline gives CDR1 LGHDT, CDR2 YNNKEL (reference sequence). The CDR3 runs 17 residues. Trimming cost V 1 base and J 3 bases; bases outside gene matches: 8. The CDR3 sequence is CASSQGDPSGVTDTQYF. The CDR3, as DNA: TGTGCCAGCAGCCAAGGTGACCCTAGCGGGGTTACAGATACGCAGTATTTT.

In regard to this clonotype: A read error may produce the germline difference seen at one junction end. This chain links TRBV4-3 with TRBJ2-1; 9 nucleotides align to TRBD2. The germline gives CDR1 LGHNA, CDR2 YSLEER. The CDR3 spans 15 residues. CDR3 amino acids: CASSQDVAGARAFIF. CDR3 DNA sequence: TGCGCCAGCAGCCAAGATGTAGCGGGGGCCCGCGCCTTCATCTTC.

This clonotype has only a few counts. V usage is TRBV7-3 and J usage is TRBJ2-1; D unresolved. Germline loops: CDR1 SGHTA, CDR2 FQGTGA. The ends were cut back, 3 bases at V and 7 bases at J, with 13 bases in the middle. CDR3 length: 14 residues. The DNA of the CDR3 is TGTGCCAGCAGCTTGATGGATCGGTTAAATGAGCAGTTCTTC. Translation gives CASSLMDRLNEQFF.

This chain links TRBV12-5 with TRBJ2-1; perhaps D is TRBD1 or TRBD2 (6 bases each). The CDR3 has 16 residues. Looked up from germline, CDR1 is LGHNT and CDR2 is FRNRAP. Trimming cost V 7 bases and J 3 bases, with 19 bases left between them. The CDR3 loop reads CASDDPKGGDYNEQFF. CDR3 bases: TGTGCTAGTGACGATCCCAAGGGGGGAGACTACAATGAGCAGTTCTTC.

This sequence joins TRBV7-2 and TRBJ1-2; 9 nucleotides align to TRBD1. Germline loops: CDR1 SGHTA, CDR2 FQGNSA. J gave up 6 bases and V 5 bases, and 7 bases lay outside the gene matches. There are 14 residues in the CDR3. The CDR3 sequence is CASSLDRGEDGYTF. In DNA form, the CDR3 reads TGTGCCAGCAGCCTGGACAGGGGAGAGGATGGCTACACCTTC.

The gene calls are TRBV20-1 and TRBJ2-7, with no clear D. This CDR3 is 14 amino acids long. Germline V lookup: CDR1 DFQATT, CDR2 SNEGSKA (reference sequence). Trimming shortened V by 2 bases and J by 0 bases, and 11 bases separated the two germline ends. Here the CDR3 reads CSARWHSSSYEQYF. The DNA of the CDR3 is TGCAGTGCTAGATGGCACAGCAGCTCCTACGAGCAGTACTTC.

This clonotype was observed a handful of times. The chain couples TRBV7-9 to TRBJ1-1; the match to TRBD1 covers 8 bases. V shed 2 bases, J shed 5 bases, and the junction held 10 bases outside the gene matches. There are 16 residues in the CDR3. Per the germline V gene, CDR1 is SEHNR and CDR2 is FQNEAQ (reference sequence). The CDR3, as DNA: TGTGCCAGCAGCTTACTACCGACAGGGGTAGGAACTGAAGCTTTCTTT. It specifies CASSLLPTGVGTEAFF.

This clonotype was detected a few times. The rearrangement joins TRBV4-3 to TRBJ2-1, with D unclear. The V and J ends lost 0 bases and 7 bases respectively, with 7 bases between them. Per the germline V gene, CDR1 is LGHNA and CDR2 is YSLEER. The CDR3 is 13 residues long. CDR3 loop: CASSQETLNEQFF. The CDR3 coding sequence is TGCGCCAGCAGCCAAGAGACTCTGAATGAGCAGTTCTTC.

This chain connects TRBV15 to TRBJ1-2, with 7 nucleotides matching TRBD1. CDR1 LNHNV and CDR2 YYDKDF come from the germline V gene (reference sequence). CDR3 length: 14 residues. V lost 5 bases, J lost 3 bases, and 6 bases stayed unmatched. CDR3 DNA: TGTGCCACCAGCGAAAAGGGACAGTACTATGGCTACACCTTC. It translates to CATSEKGQYYGYTF.

This clonotype was seen more than once but under ten times. The chain links TRBV5-6 to TRBJ2-1, with D possibly being TRBD2 (5 bases). Germline CDR1 reads SGHDT; CDR2 reads YYEEEE. This CDR3 has 11 residues. Trimming cost V 7 bases and J 7 bases, with 9 bases left between them. CDR3 sequence (DNA): TGTGCCAGCGGGCGCGGGAATGAGCAGTTCTTC. Translated, it gives CASGRGNEQFF.

This clonotype was picked up a small number of times. This chain joins TRBV5-1 and TRBJ2-1, with no clear D. The CDR3 extends over 13 amino acids. V dropped 7 bases and J dropped 5 bases, with 13 bases sitting between them. Germline V gene sequence: CDR1 SGHRS, CDR2 YFSETQ. CDR3 DNA: TGCGCCAGCGGCTCGCAAGGAAACAATGAGCAGTTCTTC. Its protein is CASGSQGNNEQFF.

The chain recombines TRBV21-1 with TRBJ2-3; no check of the table's D call, TRBD1, against the DNA was made. TRBV21-1 is described as a pseudogene. This CDR3 spans 17 amino acids. This chain's CDR3 is CASSKERTETSTDTQYF. The CDR3 bases are TGTGCCAGCAGCAAAGAACGGACAGAGACTAGCACAGATACGCAGTATTTT.

Concerning this clonotype: One end of the junction does not line up with germline, which may come from a read error. The J gene is TRBJ2-2, the V gene TRBV15; 11 nucleotides match TRBD2. The CDR3 consists of 18 residues. CDR1 is LNHNV, CDR2 YYDKDF, per germline (reference sequence). The CDR3 sequence is CATSRGGSGGAKTGELFF. The CDR3 nucleotides read TGTGCCACCAGCAGAGGTGGTAGCGGGGGGGCGAAGACCGGGGAGCTGTTTTTT.

The V call is TRBV12-3 or TRBV12-4, the J call TRBJ1-6, with 7 bases aligning to TRBD1. The CDR3 is 14 residues long. J gave up 8 bases and V 5 bases, and 6 bases lay outside the gene matches. The CDR3 spells CASSGAGGDSPLHF. Written as DNA, the CDR3 is TGTGCCAGCAGTGGCGCAGGGGGGGATTCACCCCTCCACTTT.

V usage is TRBV6-5 and J usage is TRBJ1-2, with TRBD1 matching over 10 bases. With 5 bases clipped from V and 4 bases from J, the junction kept 13 bases outside the gene matches. CDR1 MNHEY and CDR2 SVGAGI come from the germline V gene. This CDR3 spans 17 amino acids. DNA for the CDR3: TGTGCCAGCAGTCAAAACGGCCCGACAGGGGGCGGCTATGGCTACACCTTC. Translated, it gives CASSQNGPTGGGYGYTF.

This clonotype was seen more than once but under ten times. The genes are TRBV3-1 and TRBJ1-4; D is undetermined. The CDR3 runs to 15 residues. Germline values: CDR1 LGHDT, CDR2 YNNKEL (reference sequence). The V gene lost 0 bases and the J gene lost 5 bases, with 10 bases spanning the gap. CDR3 sequence: CASSQDAARNEKLFF. The DNA of the CDR3 is TGTGCCAGCAGCCAAGATGCGGCACGAAATGAAAAACTGTTTTTT. Based on the CDR3 plus reference TRBV3-1 and TRBJ1-4, the full variable domain is DTAVSQTPKYLVTQMGNDKSIKCEQNLGHDTMYWYKQDSKKFLKIMFSYNNKELIINETVPNRFSPKSPDKAHLNLHINSLELGDSAVYFCASSQDAARNEKLFFGSGTQLSVL.

The chain links TRBV6-2 or TRBV6-3 to TRBJ1-2; perhaps TRBD1 as D (5 bases). This CDR3 region has 17 residues. The germline CDR1 and CDR2 sequences are MNHEY and SVGEGT. V was trimmed by 0 bases and J by 4 bases, leaving 18 bases between them. CDR3 DNA sequence: TGTGCCAGCAGTTACTCTCGTCGGTCATTGGGGCGCTATGGCTACACCTTC. This encodes CASSYSRRSLGRYGYTF.

The rearrangement uses TRBV27 and TRBJ2-1; 7 bases map to TRBD1. This CDR3 has 15 amino acids. With V trimmed by 2 bases and J by 4 bases, 5 bases remained unmatched. Germline loops: CDR1 MNHEY, CDR2 SMNVEV (reference sequence). This chain's CDR3 is CASSLGTATYNEQFF. The CDR3 coding sequence is TGTGCCAGCAGTTTAGGGACAGCTACTTACAATGAGCAGTTCTTC.

The V gene is TRBV15, the J gene TRBJ2-3; 15 bases line up with TRBD2. V lost 4 bases to trimming and J lost 0 bases; unmatched junction nucleotides: 5. CDR1 and CDR2 (germline): LNHNV, YYDKDF (reference sequence). There are 18 residues in the CDR3. The DNA of the CDR3 is TGTGCCACCAGCAAAGGACTAGCGGGGGGGCTTAGCACAGATACGCAGTATTTT. As protein: CATSKGLAGGLSTDTQYF.

This chain connects TRBV5-1 to TRBJ1-1, with D perhaps TRBD1 (6 bases). The CDR3 spans 14 residues. The V and J ends lost 1 base and 3 bases respectively, with 10 bases between them. CDR1 and CDR2 from the germline V gene are SGHRS and YFSETQ. CDR3 nucleotide sequence: TGCGCCAGCAGCTTGTACGGGGGGCACACTGAAGCTTTCTTT. Protein: CASSLYGGHTEAFF.

This clonotype has a handful of counts. The DNA is omitted, as the CDR3 cannot be located on it reliably, and the CDR3 follows TCRdb's listing. The chain carries TRBV29-1 and TRBJ2-2; the listed D gene, TRBD1, was not tested against the DNA. Germline CDR1 SQVTM, CDR2 ANQGSEA. Termini included, the CDR3 measures 14 amino acids. The CDR3 loop is CSVGRGAGTGELLF.

V and J are TRBV5-1 and TRBJ1-2, with D possibly TRBD1 on 5 matching bases. The germline gives CDR1 SGHRS, CDR2 YFSETQ. The CDR3 has 15 residues. V was cut by 0 bases and J by 0 bases, with 9 bases left in between. The CDR3 loop is CASSLGQGANYGYTF. The CDR3 DNA sequence: TGCGCCAGCAGCTTGGGGCAGGGTGCTAACTATGGCTACACCTTC.

The table lists this clonotype with a few counts. V and J are TRBV27 and TRBJ1-2; D is unclear. Per the germline V gene, CDR1 is MNHEY and CDR2 is SMNVEV (reference sequence). The germline V and J ends were trimmed by 5 bases and 8 bases, with 15 bases remaining between them. The CDR3 covers 13 residues. CDR3 DNA sequence: TGTGCCAGCAGTCTTCCCCTAGATCTGGGCTACACCTTC. It codes for CASSLPLDLGYTF.